In its sample, the clone carrying this T cell receptor beta chain was seen many times. No antigen is known for it. This sample was taken from a study of metastatic and nonmetastatic thyroid tumors. For the study at large: Repertoires from malignant and benign thyroid patients were compared across blood and tumor or nodule tissue. Findings of the study overall: Malignant tumors reportedly showed significantly higher TCR beta diversity than benign nodules in both blood and tumor.

Authors' data handling: A distant-metastasis classifier for papillary thyroid cancer was built using CDR3 differences across clinicopathological groups. TCRdb reanalyzed the PCR reads via MiXCR. None of the V and J calls come from the authors' own analysis; TCRdb made them. The sample lists about 30,000 clones, roughly 4.2% seen once, with around 20% in the top ten. Trimming stripped 5 bases from V and 6 bases from J, with 16 bases between. CDR1 and CDR2 from the germline V gene are SEHNR and FQNEAQ (reference sequence). The CDR3 is made up of 14 amino acids. Patients underwent thyroid surgery, and none had received any treatment before it.

The gene calls are TRBV7-9 and TRBJ1-1; the D is unclear. The receptor comes from a female donor with papillary thyroid cancer or a benign thyroid nodule (not recorded which). Some clones in this sample may be carry-over from other donors' samples. Input material: blood. The CDR3 DNA follows: TGTGCCAGCAGCGACCCGGGTTCACAAGCTGAAGCTTTCTTT. Its translation: CASSDPGSQAEAFF.